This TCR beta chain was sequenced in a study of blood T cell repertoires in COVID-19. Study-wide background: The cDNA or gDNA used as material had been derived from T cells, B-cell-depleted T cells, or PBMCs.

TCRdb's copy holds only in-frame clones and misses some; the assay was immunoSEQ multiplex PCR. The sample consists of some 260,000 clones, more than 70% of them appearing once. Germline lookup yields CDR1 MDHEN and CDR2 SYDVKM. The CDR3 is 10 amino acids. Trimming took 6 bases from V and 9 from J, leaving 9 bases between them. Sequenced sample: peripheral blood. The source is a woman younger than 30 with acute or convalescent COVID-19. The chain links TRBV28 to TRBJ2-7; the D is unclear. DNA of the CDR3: TGTGCCAGCAGCTTTGGCAGGCAGTACTTC. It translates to CASSFGRQYF. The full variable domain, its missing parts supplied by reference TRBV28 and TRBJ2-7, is DVKVTQSSRYLVKRTGEKVFLECVQDMDHENMFWYRQDPGLGLRLIYFSYDVKMKEKGDIPEGYSVSREKKERFSLILESASTNQTSMYLCASSFGRQYFGPGTRLTVT.